Described below is a single T cell receptor beta chain sequence and its context. RNA amounts of roughly 0.5 to 1 ug underwent reverse transcription with random hexamers. Amplification of TCR beta CDR3 across 54 Vbeta and 13 Jbeta was performed with immunoSEQ multiplex PCR. Each CDR3 protein gets one entry after TCRdb re-called the immunoSEQ multiplex PCR reads with MiXCR. The sample yields some 150,000 distinct CDR3 sequences, approximately 95% seen once. V shed 3 bases and J 8 bases; nucleotides not matched to a gene: 10. The germline V gene has CDR1 SNHLY and CDR2 FYNNEI. The CDR3 totals 15 residues. This entry belongs to a study of CD8 T cells in Susac syndrome. Sequencing of TCR beta drew on CD8+ and CD4+ T cells from blood. Healthy donors, matched for age and sex, constituted the control group. In contrast to the negatively isolated CD8+ and CD4+ T cells, TEMRA cells were FACS-enriched.

This chain connects TRBV2 to TRBJ1-5; 7 bases align to TRBD1. The TCR comes from a human donor in good health. What was sequenced was CD4+ T cells from PBMCs. CDR3 DNA: TGTGCCAGCAGTGAGGAGGGGGCAGATACGAAGCCCCAGCATTTT. Residues: CASSEEGADTKPQHF.